The following is a T cell receptor beta chain sequence with its context. Clones were read by immunoSEQ multiplex PCR, and TCRdb kept only the in-frame ones, dropping some. The table includes about 150,000 clones, around four fifths detected once. This sample was taken from a study of blood T cell repertoires in COVID-19. V shed 5 bases and J 6 bases; nucleotides not matched to a gene: 10. The CDR3 loop spans 16 amino acids. The V gene's germline CDR1 is SGHTA and CDR2 FQGTGA. Input material: peripheral blood. This sequence was found in a woman aged 55-69 years with acute or convalescent COVID-19. The chain links TRBV7-3 to TRBJ2-1; 10 nucleotides agree with TRBD2. The CDR3 loop is CASSLQAGGPLNEQFF. The DNA of the CDR3 is TGTGCCAGCAGCCTCCAAGCGGGGGGGCCCCTCAATGAGCAGTTCTTC. Filled out from reference TRBV7-3 and TRBJ2-1, the complete variable domain reads GAGVSQTPSNKVTEKGKYVELRCDPISGHTALYWYRQSLGQGPEFLIYFQGTGAADDSGLPNDRFFAVRPEGSVSTLKIQRTERGDSAVYLCASSLQAGGPLNEQFFGPGTRLTVL.